The 32 T cell receptor beta chains given below trace back to one sample, sequenced in a study of neurological immune-mediated disorders. Regarding time point: longitudinal time-point 2. TCRdb recomputed calls from the 5' RACE reads with MiXCR, one row per CDR3 protein. Here the sample spans 100,000 or so distinct CDR3 sequences, roughly 13% being singletons. The material sequenced was PBMCs. The receptors were gathered from a female donor with HTLV-1-associated myelopathy (HAM/TSP).

This clonotype was detected ten times or more. The V gene is TRBV20-1, the J gene TRBJ2-5, with 10 bases that match TRBD1. The length of the CDR3 is 14 residues. The germline gives CDR1 DFQATT, CDR2 SNEGSKA (reference sequence). The CDR3 sequence is CSPKRDRGVETQYF. CDR3 DNA: TGCAGCCCTAAGCGGGACAGGGGAGTTGAGACCCAGTACTTC.

By sample fraction, this clonotype is medium-sized. The chain has TRBV29-1 and TRBJ2-2; D is tentatively TRBD1 or TRBD2 (5 bases each). V was pared by 7 bases and J by 3 bases, with 15 bases between. Per the germline V gene, CDR1 is SQVTM and CDR2 is ANQGSEA. The CDR3 length is 14 residues. As DNA, the CDR3 is TGCAGCGCCGCCGTGGGGACGGACACCGGGGAGCTGTTTTTT. Protein sequence: CSAAVGTDTGELFF.

This clonotype showed up many times. V usage is TRBV11-2 and J usage is TRBJ1-1, with D unresolved. The ends were cut back, 1 base at V and 1 base at J, with 4 bases in the middle. The CDR3 is made up of 13 amino acids. From germline, CDR1 is SGHAT and CDR2 FQNNGV. CDR3 sequence reads: CASSLGRNTEAFF. CDR3 coding DNA: TGTGCCAGCAGCTTAGGGAGGAACACTGAAGCTTTCTTT.

This clonotype was counted many times. An end of the junction differs from the germline gene, which may be a read error. The V and J genes are TRBV5-6 and TRBJ1-1; the D is unclear. CDR1 is SGHDT, CDR2 YYEEEE, per germline. The CDR3 contains 11 residues. Here the CDR3 reads CASTLGTEAFF. The CDR3 nucleotides are TGTGCCAGCACCTTGGGGACTGAAGCTTTCTTT.

The table lists this clonotype with many counts. This chain uses TRBV20-1 with TRBJ2-7, with D perhaps TRBD1 (5 bases). Germline-derived CDR1 and CDR2 are DFQATT and SNEGSKA (reference sequence). There are 11 residues in the CDR3. V lost 6 bases and J lost 3, with 9 bases in between. The CDR3 coding sequence is TGCAGTGCAAGACAGCACTACGAGCAGTACTTC. It encodes CSARQHYEQYF.

This clonotype has a count of ten or more. The genes are TRBV3-1 and TRBJ2-1; no clear D. Germline CDR1 is LGHDT and CDR2 is YNNKEL (reference sequence). The CDR3 contains 12 residues. V dropped 7 bases and J dropped 5 bases, with 9 bases sitting between them. The CDR3 here is CASTQRNNEQFF. CDR3 coding DNA: TGTGCCAGCACACAGAGGAACAATGAGCAGTTCTTC.

This clonotype was seen repeatedly, ten times or more. J is TRBJ2-3 and V is TRBV5-1, with 8 bases aligning to TRBD2. Trimming at V came to 0 bases and at J to 4 bases, leaving 13 bases not matched to a gene. CDR1 and CDR2 from the germline V gene are SGHRS and YFSETQ. The CDR3 loop spans 18 amino acids. The CDR3 region has the DNA TGCGCCAGCAGCTTGGTAATCCGCGGGGGGCGAAGCTCAGATACGCAGTATTTT. This sequence encodes CASSLVIRGGRSSDTQYF.

This clonotype was observed at least ten times. This chain joins TRBV10-1 and TRBJ1-1; D may be TRBD1 (5 bases). Germline V gene lookup returns CDR1 WNHNN and CDR2 SYGVQD (reference sequence). The length of the CDR3 is 14 residues. The V gene lost 4 bases and the J gene lost 7 bases, with 16 bases spanning the gap. The CDR3: CASSVGRFDSEAFF. CDR3 nucleotide sequence: TGCGCCAGCAGTGTGGGGAGATTTGACAGTGAAGCTTTCTTT.

In its sample, this clonotype was seen a few times. The chain carries TRBV29-1 and TRBJ1-2; D might be TRBD1 (5 bases). Germline CDR1 reads SQVTM; CDR2 reads ANQGSEA. CDR3 length: 14 amino acids. Trimming shortened V by 5 bases and J by 2 bases, and 15 bases separated the two germline ends. The CDR3 protein is CSVRNPGRNYGYTF. The CDR3 DNA follows: TGCAGCGTTCGGAACCCGGGACGCAACTATGGCTACACCTTC.

This clonotype came up many times. This chain connects TRBV28 to TRBJ2-7; D remains ambiguous. CDR1 is MDHEN, CDR2 SYDVKM, per germline. Trimming cost V 2 bases and J 5 bases, with 7 bases left between them. This CDR3 has 12 residues. The CDR3: CASSLLADEQYF. DNA of the CDR3: TGTGCCAGCAGTTTACTTGCTGACGAGCAGTACTTC.

The CDR3 protein is CASSLMEKKTYEQYF. CDR3 in DNA: TGTGCCAGCAGTTTAATGGAGAAAAAGACCTACGAGCAGTACTTC. The chain uses TRBV12-3 or TRBV12-4 and TRBJ2-7; D gene uncertain. This CDR3 contains 15 residues. Trimming removed 2 bases from V and 2 bases from J, with 13 bases in between.

This clonotype was recorded at least ten times. V is TRBV20-1 and J is TRBJ2-2; tentative D call: TRBD1 (5 bases). Trimming took off 1 base at V and 6 bases at J, with 9 bases between the two ends. Germline V lookup: CDR1 DFQATT, CDR2 SNEGSKA (reference sequence). This CDR3 contains 13 residues. CDR3 region: CSARGQGPGELFF. In DNA form, the CDR3 reads TGCAGTGCTAGAGGGCAGGGTCCCGGGGAGCTGTTTTTT.

V and J are TRBV28 and TRBJ1-1; 8 bases align to TRBD1. The germline V gene has CDR1 MDHEN and CDR2 SYDVKM. V trimming: 8 bases; J trimming: 4 bases; junction bases outside the gene matches: 15. This CDR3 has 16 residues. The CDR3 here is CASLARQGASGTEAFF. In DNA, the CDR3 is TGTGCCAGCCTTGCGCGCCAGGGGGCGAGCGGCACTGAAGCTTTCTTT.

This clonotype was seen ten or more times. This rearrangement joins TRBV20-1 to TRBJ1-4, with a weak D call TRBD1 (5 bases). The V gene lost 4 bases and the J gene lost 0 bases, with 15 bases spanning the gap. The CDR3 is 16 residues long. CDR1 is DFQATT and CDR2 is SNEGSKA in the germline V gene (reference sequence). In DNA form, the CDR3 reads TGCAGTGCTAATCGCTTCCGGGGGGCAACTAATGAAAAACTGTTTTTT. It specifies CSANRFRGATNEKLFF.

Note on this clonotype: The junction departs from the called germline gene at one end, perhaps through a read error. The rearrangement uses TRBV5-6 and TRBJ2-3, with TRBD2 matching 7 bases. CDR1 is SGHDT and CDR2 is YYEEEE in the germline V gene. This CDR3 has 15 residues. The CDR3 DNA reads TGTGCCAACAGCATAGTCCTTAGCGGGACAGATACGCAGTATTTT. Residues: CANSIVLSGTDTQYF. Combining the CDR3 with reference TRBV5-6 and TRBJ2-3 gives the whole variable domain DAGVTQSPTHLIKTRGQQVTLRCSPKSGHDTVSWYQQALGQGPQFIFQYYEEEERQRGNFPDRFSGHQFPNYSSELNVNALLLGDSALYLCANSIVLSGTDTQYFGPGTRLTVL.

This clonotype was seen repeatedly, ten times or more. The rearrangement uses TRBV20-1 and TRBJ1-5, with 8 bases aligning to TRBD1. Germline V gene data show CDR1 as DFQATT and CDR2 as SNEGSKA (reference sequence). This CDR3 has 12 amino acids. The V and J ends lost 5 bases and 5 bases, in that order; junction bases with no gene match: 2. CDR3 amino acids: CSADRGDQPQHF. CDR3 DNA sequence: TGCAGTGCTGACAGGGGTGATCAGCCCCAGCATTTT.

A note on this clonotype: This likely comes from a read error, as the CDR3 has no conserved phenylalanine or tryptophan at its end. The V gene is TRBV6-2 or TRBV6-3, the J gene TRBJ2-3; 7 bases match TRBD1. This CDR3 has 14 amino acids. CDR1 and CDR2 from the germline V gene are MNHEY and SVGEGT. V lost 6 bases to trimming and J lost 2 bases; unmatched junction nucleotides: 5. The chain's CDR3 is CASSRGNPTDTQYL. DNA for the CDR3: TGTGCCAGCAGCAGGGGGAACCCCACAGATACGCAGTATCTT.

This clonotype appeared many times. The V call is TRBV5-1, the J call TRBJ2-1; possibly TRBD1 for D (5 bases). The CDR3 is 16 amino acids. Germline V gene sequence: CDR1 SGHRS, CDR2 YFSETQ. Between the trimmed V and J ends, which lost 0 bases and 3 bases, there was a span of 13 bases. CDR3 DNA sequence: TGCGCCAGCAGCTTGGTTCCCAGGGCTAACTACAATGAGCAGTTCTTC. It encodes CASSLVPRANYNEQFF.

In its sample, this clonotype was seen many times. The V and J genes are TRBV3-1 and TRBJ1-1; D remains unclear. V dropped 5 bases and J dropped 7 bases, with 8 bases sitting between them. Germline CDR1 LGHDT, CDR2 YNNKEL (reference sequence). This CDR3 spans 11 amino acids. CDR3 sequence reads: CASSGRDEAFF. The CDR3 coding sequence is TGTGCCAGCAGCGGACGCGATGAAGCTTTCTTT. Based on the CDR3 plus reference TRBV3-1 and TRBJ1-1, the full variable domain is DTAVSQTPKYLVTQMGNDKSIKCEQNLGHDTMYWYKQDSKKFLKIMFSYNNKELIINETVPNRFSPKSPDKAHLNLHINSLELGDSAVYFCASSGRDEAFFGQGTRLTVV.

This chain uses TRBV7-9 with TRBJ1-2; D perhaps matches TRBD1 (5 bases). This CDR3 region has 15 residues. In germline, CDR1 is SEHNR, CDR2 FQNEAQ (reference sequence). Deletions cut 1 base from V and 4 bases from J, with 13 bases between. The CDR3 region is CASSLESRDTYGYTF. The CDR3 DNA is TGTGCCAGCAGCTTAGAAAGCAGGGATACCTATGGCTACACCTTC.

Ten or more counts support this clonotype. This chain uses TRBV4-1 with TRBJ2-3; TRBD1 or TRBD2 may be the D gene (6 bases each). Germline V CDR1 and CDR2: MGHRA, YSYEKL. This CDR3 is built from 17 residues. Trimming cost V 1 base and J 6 bases, with 20 bases left between them. CDR3 residues: CASSQVFGGRERDTQYF. The CDR3 DNA reads as TGCGCCAGCAGCCAAGTATTTGGGGGGCGTGAACGCGATACGCAGTATTTT.

A remark on this clonotype: This CDR3 is missing its conserved last phenylalanine or tryptophan, likely due to a read error. CDR3 DNA: TGTTCCAGCAGGACCCCCTACGAGCAGTACTCC. Its protein is CSSRTPYEQYS. The chain couples TRBV28 to TRBJ2-7; unclear D gene. Germline V gives CDR1 MDHEN, CDR2 SYDVKM. CDR3 size: 11 residues.

This clonotype was recorded at least ten times. This chain connects TRBV10-3 to TRBJ2-2, with 7 bases lining up with TRBD1. Germline-derived CDR1 and CDR2 are ENHRY and SYGVKD. The CDR3 sequence is 15 residues long. The V gene end was trimmed by 7 bases and the J gene end by 1 base; junction bases not matched to a gene: 6. CDR3 DNA sequence: TGTGCCATCAACCGCGGACAGGAGAACACCGGGGAGCTGTTTTTT. The encoded protein is CAINRGQENTGELFF.

For this clonotype: The germline gene is not matched at one end of the junction; a read error may be the cause. This sequence joins TRBV14 and TRBJ2-7; weak D call: TRBD2 (6 bases). This CDR3 comprises 18 residues. The V gene's germline CDR1 is SGHDN and CDR2 FVKESK. CDR3 sequence (DNA): TGTGCCAGCAACCAATACGGGACTGCCGGGACCCCGGTTGGCGAGCAGTACTTC. It yields the protein CASNQYGTAGTPVGEQYF.

There are many counts of this clonotype. This rearrangement joins TRBV28 to TRBJ2-6, with D perhaps matching TRBD2 (5 bases). The germline CDR1 and CDR2 sequences are MDHEN and SYDVKM. The CDR3 runs to 14 residues. Trimming cost V 11 bases and J 0 bases, with 11 bases left between them. The CDR3 DNA follows: TGTGCCTCAAACCGGGGCTCTGGGGCCAACGTCCTGACTTTC. Protein: CASNRGSGANVLTF.

This clonotype was found many times. This chain connects TRBV5-1 to TRBJ2-2; a possible D gene is TRBD1 (5 bases). This CDR3 spans 19 amino acids. Germline V gene data show CDR1 as SGHRS and CDR2 as YFSETQ. The V and J ends lost 0 bases and 4 bases respectively, with 22 bases between them. The CDR3 reads CASSLVMRTQLLGTGELFF. As DNA, the CDR3 is TGCGCCAGCAGCTTGGTTATGAGGACACAACTCTTGGGCACCGGGGAGCTGTTTTTT.

The chain employs TRBV6-5 and TRBJ2-7; D perhaps matches TRBD2 (6 bases). Germline loops: CDR1 MNHEY, CDR2 SVGAGI. This CDR3 is built from 14 residues. Trimming removed 2 bases from V and 3 bases from J, with 11 bases in between. CDR3 DNA sequence: TGTGCCAGCAGTTACCGGGTGGGACTCTACGAGCAGTACTTC. Translation: CASSYRVGLYEQYF.

This clonotype occurred many times. The chain joins TRBV9 to TRBJ2-3, with D uncertain. The V and J ends lost 0 bases and 2 bases respectively, with 19 bases between them. In germline, CDR1 is SGDLS, CDR2 YYNGEE. The CDR3 is made up of 18 amino acids. CDR3 sequence (DNA): TGTGCCAGCAGCGTAGGCGGCAATGTCGTACGAACCACAGATACGCAGTATTTT. Residues: CASSVGGNVVRTTDTQYF.

Many counts were recorded for this clonotype. The chain combines TRBV6-2 or TRBV6-3 with TRBJ2-2; 12 bases match TRBD1. With 7 bases clipped from V and 7 bases from J, the junction kept 13 bases outside the gene matches. Germline lookup yields CDR1 MNHEY and CDR2 SVGEGT. This CDR3 is built from 17 residues. The CDR3 nucleotides read TGTGCCAGCACCTCGCCCCGGGACAGGGGGCGCGTCGGGGAGCTGTTTTTT. This encodes CASTSPRDRGRVGELFF.

This clonotype was seen repeatedly, ten times or more. The chain has TRBV5-1 and TRBJ2-2; TRBD2 is a possible D gene (5 bases). CDR3 length equals 17 residues. CDR1 SGHRS and CDR2 YFSETQ come from the germline V gene. V was pared by 0 bases and J by 6 bases, with 18 bases between. CDR3 DNA sequence: TGCGCCAGCAGCTTGGCCTTAAGGACTTCTGGCCCCGGGGAGCTGTTTTTT. Its protein product is CASSLALRTSGPGELFF.

This clonotype has at least ten counts. The chain is built from TRBV4-1 and TRBJ2-1; the match to TRBD1 covers 9 bases. With 3 bases clipped from V and 7 bases from J, the junction kept 7 bases outside the gene matches. CDR1 is MGHRA, CDR2 YSYEKL, per germline. The CDR3 runs to 15 residues. CDR3 in amino acids: CASSQKGQGLNEQFF. DNA for the CDR3: TGCGCCAGCAGCCAGAAGGGACAGGGCCTTAATGAGCAGTTCTTC.

To note about this clonotype: Possible read error: a much larger clone is one base away. This chain uses TRBV10-2 with TRBJ2-7, with no clear D. The DNA end lines up better with TRBJ2-1; the J call may be wrong. This CDR3 is built from 10 residues. The germline gives CDR1 WSHSY, CDR2 SAAADI. In DNA form, the CDR3 reads TGCGCCAGCAACCGCTACGAGCAGTTCTTC. Translated: CASNRYEQFF.